Shown below are 28 T cell receptor beta chains from a single sample sequenced in a study of T cell changes during pregnancy in multiple sclerosis. The method was immunoSEQ multiplex PCR; TCRdb's version includes in-frame clones alone and lacks a portion of them. The sample lists some 120,000 clones; roughly 90% were seen once. Sequenced material: peripheral blood, taken in the third trimester of pregnancy. These receptors all come from a female donor with multiple sclerosis, enrolled in a pregnancy study.

This chain's CDR3 is CASSQNNGNTIYF. In DNA, the CDR3 is TGCGCCAGCAGCCAAAACAACGGAAACACCATATATTTT. The rearrangement links TRBV4-1 to TRBJ1-3; D is unclear. There are 13 residues in the CDR3. V shed 2 bases and J shed 4 bases, with 6 bases lying between them. Germline assignment: CDR1 MGHRA and CDR2 YSYEKL.

The V and J genes are TRBV7-9 and TRBJ1-2; D perhaps matches TRBD1 (5 bases). Trimming took off 6 bases at V and 7 bases at J, with 18 bases between the two ends. The CDR3 contains 14 residues. Germline CDR1 SEHNR, CDR2 FQNEAQ (reference sequence). The CDR3 DNA is TGTGCCAGCAGAGCAGGGCCTGATCAGCGTGGCTACACCTTC. This codes for CASRAGPDQRGYTF.

J is TRBJ1-1 and V is TRBV19; TRBD1 matches 8 bases. The CDR3 is made up of 12 amino acids. The V gene end was trimmed by 5 bases and the J gene end by 4 bases; junction bases not matched to a gene: 0. CDR1 and CDR2 (germline): LNHDA, SQIVND (reference sequence). In nucleotides, the CDR3 is TGTGCCAGTAGTCAGGGGGCCACTGAAGCTTTCTTT. It specifies CASSQGATEAFF.

The rearrangement uses TRBV7-8 and TRBJ1-2, with D hard to call. This CDR3 spans 15 amino acids. Trimming left V 0 bases short and J 6 bases short, with 14 bases between. Per germline, CDR1 SGHVS and CDR2 FQNEAQ. The CDR3 sequence is CASSLAPSLIDGYTF. DNA for the CDR3: TGTGCCAGCAGCTTAGCACCCTCACTTATCGATGGCTACACCTTC.

The CDR3 loop reads CASSLQSGTPNEKLFF. The CDR3, as DNA: TGCGCCAGCAGCTTACAGTCCGGGACACCGAATGAAAAACTGTTTTTT. The chain couples TRBV5-1 to TRBJ1-4; D is possibly TRBD1 (6 bases). The CDR3 covers 16 residues. Deletions cut 2 bases from V and 5 bases from J, with 16 bases between. Germline V gives CDR1 SGHRS, CDR2 YFSETQ.

The chain carries TRBV28 and TRBJ1-1, with D tentatively TRBD1 (5 bases). This CDR3 region has 15 residues. The V end was cut by 6 bases, the J end by 1 base, with 15 bases between. The germline V gene has CDR1 MDHEN and CDR2 SYDVKM. The CDR3 is CASSPGRGQNTEAFF. CDR3 nucleotide sequence: TGTGCCAGCAGCCCAGGGAGGGGCCAGAACACTGAAGCTTTCTTT.

V is TRBV5-1 and J is TRBJ2-5; 8 nucleotides agree with TRBD2. The V and J ends lost 5 bases and 5 bases, in that order; junction bases with no gene match: 11. The CDR3 sequence is 15 residues long. Germline lookup yields CDR1 SGHRS and CDR2 YFSETQ. The CDR3 nucleotides are TGCGCCAGCAGTACTAGCGGACCCCGAGGGGAGACCCAGTACTTC. Residues: CASSTSGPRGETQYF.

The gene calls are TRBV7-2 and TRBJ2-5, with D possibly TRBD1 on 5 matching bases. The CDR3 is made up of 15 amino acids. The V end lost 1 base, the J end lost 3 bases, and 12 bases lay between the germline ends. Per the germline V gene, CDR1 is SGHTA and CDR2 is FQGNSA. The CDR3 DNA reads TGTGCCAGCAGCTTAGTCCCCGACAGAGAAGAGACCCAGTACTTC. This translates into CASSLVPDREETQYF.

This chain links TRBV18 with TRBJ1-5, with D unclear. Germline values: CDR1 KGHSH, CDR2 LQKENI. There are 15 residues in the CDR3. Trimming cost V 4 bases and J 2 bases, with 12 bases left between them. CDR3 sequence: CASSRDWGGNQPQHF. CDR3 nucleotides: TGTGCCAGCTCACGAGATTGGGGAGGCAATCAGCCCCAGCATTTT.

This chain links TRBV29-1 with TRBJ2-1; 9 bases map to TRBD2. The CDR3 has 12 amino acids. Per the germline V gene, CDR1 is SQVTM and CDR2 is ANQGSEA. Trimming removed 7 bases from V and 10 bases from J; junction bases left unmatched: 8. CDR3 DNA sequence: TGCAGCGCGGGGGCTAGCGGGGTCGAGCAGTTCTTC. Protein product: CSAGASGVEQFF.

The chain combines TRBV5-1 with TRBJ2-3, with 7 bases lining up with TRBD2. Trimming removed 2 bases from V and 3 bases from J; junction bases left unmatched: 6. This CDR3 is built from 15 residues. Germline lookup yields CDR1 SGHRS and CDR2 YFSETQ. The CDR3 sequence: CASSFAGVGTDTQYF. In DNA, the CDR3 is TGCGCCAGCAGCTTCGCGGGAGTAGGAACAGATACGCAGTATTTT. Full variable domain (outside the CDR3, taken from reference TRBV5-1 and TRBJ2-3): KAGVTQTPRYLIKTRGQQVTLSCSPISGHRSVSWYQQTPGQGLQFLFEYFSETQRNKGNFPGRFSGRQFSNSRSEMNVSTLELGDSALYLCASSFAGVGTDTQYFGPGTRLTVL.

The rearrangement uses TRBV6-5 and TRBJ2-3; D remains ambiguous. CDR1 MNHEY and CDR2 SVGAGI come from the germline V gene. This CDR3 contains 16 residues. Trimming shortened V by 0 bases and J by 3 bases, and 13 bases separated the two germline ends. CDR3 loop: CASSYSSELGTDTQYF. The DNA for the CDR3 is TGTGCCAGCAGTTACTCGAGCGAGCTCGGGACAGATACGCAGTATTTT.

The chain uses TRBV5-1 and TRBJ1-2; TRBD1 is a possible D gene (6 bases). V was trimmed by 5 bases and J by 4 bases, leaving 15 bases between them. In germline, CDR1 is SGHRS, CDR2 YFSETQ. CDR3 length: 14 residues. The CDR3 DNA sequence: TGCGCCAGCAGGCCATCAGGGGATAGCTATGGCTACACCTTC. It specifies CASRPSGDSYGYTF.

The chain is built from TRBV2 and TRBJ1-5, with D unclear. Germline CDR1 SNHLY, CDR2 FYNNEI. V was cut by 2 bases and J by 5 bases, with 7 bases left in between. This CDR3 has 13 amino acids. The CDR3 loop reads CASSEQVDQPQHF. The CDR3 region has the DNA TGTGCCAGCAGTGAACAGGTTGATCAGCCCCAGCATTTT.

The chain carries TRBV9 and TRBJ1-5; D is unresolved. CDR3 length equals 14 residues. The V end was cut by 0 bases, the J end by 0 bases, with 4 bases between. The germline V gene encodes CDR1 SGDLS and CDR2 YYNGEE. In nucleotides, the CDR3 is TGTGCCAGCAGCGTAGGAGATAGCAATCAGCCCCAGCATTTT. Translation gives CASSVGDSNQPQHF.

The gene calls are TRBV19 and TRBJ2-3; 10 nucleotides agree with TRBD2. J lost 5 bases, V lost 1 base, and 6 bases had no gene match. This CDR3 has 16 residues. Germline values: CDR1 LNHDA, CDR2 SQIVND (reference sequence). CDR3 DNA: TGTGCCAGTAGTATAGGCCCTAGCGGGGGATTAGATACGCAGTATTTT. Its translation: CASSIGPSGGLDTQYF.

The chain uses TRBV7-9 and TRBJ2-1; 7 bases are shared with TRBD1. This CDR3 has 14 residues. V gave up 2 bases and J gave up 10 bases; unmatched junction bases: 8. Per the germline V gene, CDR1 is SEHNR and CDR2 is FQNEAQ (reference sequence). The CDR3 spells CASSLSGGDQEQFF. The CDR3 nucleotides are TGTGCCAGCAGCTTATCAGGGGGAGATCAAGAGCAGTTCTTC.

The genes are TRBV19 and TRBJ1-5; TRBD1 matches at 9 bases. V shed 7 bases, J shed 4 bases, and the junction held 14 bases outside the gene matches. Germline CDR1 reads LNHDA; CDR2 reads SQIVND (reference sequence). This CDR3 contains 17 residues. The CDR3 DNA reads as TGTGCCAGTACCCTTCTGGGGGGACAGGGATCGAATCAGCCCCAGCATTTT. Translated, it gives CASTLLGGQGSNQPQHF.

This chain joins TRBV5-1 and TRBJ2-7, with 9 positions matching TRBD2. The germline CDR1 and CDR2 sequences are SGHRS and YFSETQ. V lost 0 bases, J lost 4 bases, and 8 bases stayed unmatched. CDR3 length equals 16 residues. CDR3 region: CASSLVLAGIFYEQYF. The CDR3 nucleotides read TGCGCCAGCAGCTTGGTCCTAGCGGGGATCTTTTACGAGCAGTACTTC.

The chain couples TRBV11-3 to TRBJ2-3, with TRBD2 matching over 7 bases. Trimming took 3 bases from V and 0 from J; bases not matched to a gene: 3. The V gene's germline CDR1 is SGHNT and CDR2 YENEEA. This CDR3 is 15 amino acids long. The CDR3 loop is CASSFGTTSTDTQYF. DNA for the CDR3: TGTGCCAGCAGCTTCGGGACTACTAGCACAGATACGCAGTATTTT.

The chain carries TRBV5-1 and TRBJ1-2; D remains ambiguous. This CDR3 is built from 13 residues. CDR1 and CDR2 from the germline V gene are SGHRS and YFSETQ. V lost 5 bases, J lost 1 base, and 9 bases lay in between. CDR3 amino acids: CASSYTNNYGYTF. The CDR3 DNA reads TGCGCCAGCAGTTACACCAATAACTATGGCTACACCTTC.

To note about this clone: The identical CDR3 is also encoded by other nucleotide sequences in the sample. The J gene is TRBJ1-5, the V gene TRBV27; perhaps TRBD1 as D (5 bases). The CDR3 consists of 13 residues. Germline CDR1 reads MNHEY; CDR2 reads SMNVEV (reference sequence). V was clipped by 4 bases and J by 2 bases, with 6 bases between them. CDR3 DNA: TGTGCCAGCAGTTGGGGGGGCAATCAGCCCCAGCATTTT. This encodes CASSWGGNQPQHF.

The J gene is TRBJ2-1, the V gene TRBV21-1; the table's TRBD2 call for D was not verified on the DNA. TRBV21-1 is a documented pseudogene. This CDR3 is built from 16 residues. The CDR3 sequence: CASSPGVVGIENEQFF. CDR3 nucleotide sequence: TGTGCCAGCAGCCCCGGAGTGGTTGGTATCGAGAATGAGCAGTTCTTC.

J is TRBJ2-1 and V is TRBV5-6; D may be TRBD2 (5 bases). The V gene lost 0 bases and the J gene lost 7 bases, with 8 bases spanning the gap. Germline V gene data show CDR1 as SGHDT and CDR2 as YYEEEE. The CDR3 sequence is 13 residues long. CDR3 DNA: TGTGCCAGCAGCTTGGCGGAGGCTAATGAGCAGTTCTTC. Its protein product is CASSLAEANEQFF.

The chain recombines TRBV28 with TRBJ2-5; 10 positions match TRBD1. V shed 5 bases and J 7 bases; nucleotides not matched to a gene: 10. The CDR3 spans 15 residues. Looked up from germline, CDR1 is MDHEN and CDR2 is SYDVKM. The CDR3 DNA reads as TGTGCCAGCAGTCCCTCCGGGACAGGGGTAAGGACCCAGTACTTC. It specifies CASSPSGTGVRTQYF.

CDR3 sequence: CASSLVQAARAEKLFF. In DNA form, the CDR3 reads TGCGCCAGCAGCTTGGTTCAGGCGGCGCGGGCGGAAAAACTGTTTTTT. The gene calls are TRBV5-1 and TRBJ1-4; D gene unclear. CDR1 is SGHRS and CDR2 is YFSETQ in the germline V gene. The V end lost 0 bases, the J end lost 8 bases, and 17 bases lay between the germline ends. The CDR3 is 16 residues long.

This chain uses TRBV5-4 with TRBJ1-1; D might be TRBD1 (5 bases). The V and J ends lost 4 bases and 5 bases respectively, with 15 bases between them. CDR1 and CDR2 from the germline V gene are SGHNT and YYREEE (reference sequence). The CDR3 covers 14 residues. CDR3 nucleotides: TGTGCCAGCAGCCCCGGTGGGGGGAGGACTGAAGCTTTCTTT. This sequence encodes CASSPGGGRTEAFF.

CDR3 sequence reads: CASRATGINEQYF. CDR3 DNA: TGTGCCAGCAGAGCTACAGGGATAAACGAGCAGTACTTC. The chain carries TRBV7-8 and TRBJ2-7, with D possibly being TRBD1 (6 bases). V lost 6 bases, J lost 5 bases, and 14 bases lay in between. The CDR3 contains 13 residues. Per the germline V gene, CDR1 is SGHVS and CDR2 is FQNEAQ. Full variable domain (rest looked up from reference TRBV7-8 and TRBJ2-7): GAGVSQSPRYKVAKRGQDVALRCDPISGHVSLFWYQQALGQGPEFLTYFQNEAQLDKSGLPSDRFFAERPEGSVSTLKIQRTQQEDSAVYLCASRATGINEQYFGPGTRLTVT.